These 30 T cell receptor beta chains came from one sample sequenced in a study of shared clonotypes between healthy human individuals. Naive CD8 populations comprised CD45RO-negative cells positively selected for CCR7, excluding terminally differentiated effector memory CD45RA+ cells. Libraries were prepared by immunoSEQ multiplex PCR; TCRdb keeps only in-frame clonotypes and omits some of them. Of about 580,000 clones in the sample, 95% to 98% were seen once. Sample: naive CD8+ T cells sorted from blood. Source of these receptors: a young man in good health.

The rearrangement joins TRBV7-7 to TRBJ2-1; D is perhaps TRBD1 (5 bases). Germline V gene sequence: CDR1 SSHAT, CDR2 FNYEAQ (reference sequence). V lost 2 bases and J 7 bases, leaving 18 bases between the germline ends. CDR3 length: 16 residues. This CDR3 is CASSLYLDSRGNEQFF. The CDR3 region has the DNA TGTGCCAGCAGCTTATACCTAGACTCAAGGGGAAATGAGCAGTTCTTC.

The chain uses TRBV5-5 and TRBJ2-3, with 7 bases lining up with TRBD1. This CDR3 has 15 residues. CDR1 and CDR2 from the germline V gene are SGHKS and YYEKEE (reference sequence). Trimming cost V 5 bases and J 6 bases; bases outside gene matches: 12. Written as DNA, the CDR3 is TGTGCCAGCAGTCCCGGGACAGACAACAGGGATACGCAGTATTTT. It translates to CASSPGTDNRDTQYF.

The rearrangement uses TRBV7-9 and TRBJ2-7, with 13 bases aligning to TRBD2. V was pared by 4 bases and J by 7 bases, with 10 bases of the junction left unmatched. CDR3 length: 16 amino acids. Germline CDR1 SEHNR, CDR2 FQNEAQ (reference sequence). The CDR3 nucleotides are TGTGCCAGCAGCTCTACGGAAGGGACTAGCGGGAATGAGCAGTACTTC. Amino acid sequence: CASSSTEGTSGNEQYF.

The V and J genes are TRBV29-1 and TRBJ2-1, with 11 bases lining up with TRBD2. The trim removed 6 bases at V and 8 bases at J, leaving 9 bases unmatched. Germline CDR1 reads SQVTM; CDR2 reads ANQGSEA. The CDR3 is made up of 14 amino acids. CDR3 in DNA: TGCAGCGTATCGACTAGCGGGATAGTCGATGAGCAGTTCTTC. The encoded protein is CSVSTSGIVDEQFF.

The chain is built from TRBV4-1 and TRBJ1-1; maybe TRBD1 (6 bases). Germline CDR1 MGHRA, CDR2 YSYEKL. The germline V and J ends were trimmed by 3 bases and 10 bases, with 15 bases remaining between them. The CDR3 contains 13 residues. CDR3 protein: CASSHVGGAGAFF. In DNA, the CDR3 is TGCGCCAGCAGCCACGTGGGGGGGGCGGGAGCTTTCTTT.

V and J are TRBV28 and TRBJ2-7; D perhaps matches TRBD2 (6 bases). The V and J ends lost 7 bases and 0 bases respectively, with 13 bases between them. Germline V lookup: CDR1 MDHEN, CDR2 SYDVKM. This CDR3 region has 14 residues. CDR3 amino acids: CASTPSESSYEQYF. The CDR3 DNA is TGTGCCAGCACCCCTAGCGAGAGCTCCTACGAGCAGTACTTC.

The chain links TRBV27 to TRBJ2-1; D may match TRBD1 or TRBD2 (5 bases each). V dropped 5 bases and J dropped 8 bases, with 19 bases sitting between them. Germline CDR1 and CDR2: MNHEY and SMNVEV (reference sequence). This CDR3 contains 15 residues. The CDR3 loop reads CASSRGERRWDEQFF. As DNA, the CDR3 is TGTGCCAGCAGTCGAGGGGAACGACGGTGGGATGAGCAGTTCTTC.

The chain recombines TRBV7-2 with TRBJ1-2; TRBD1 matches at 7 bases. CDR3 size: 13 residues. CDR1 and CDR2 from the germline V gene are SGHTA and FQGNSA. J was trimmed by 7 bases and V by 7 bases; bases with no gene match: 9. The CDR3 nucleotides are TGTGCCAGCACCACAGGGGCAGGGTTTGGCTACACCTTC. Translating it yields CASTTGAGFGYTF.

The genes are TRBV10-1 and TRBJ2-1, with 14 bases lining up with TRBD2. Trimming took 3 bases from V and 8 from J; bases not matched to a gene: 3. This CDR3 has 15 amino acids. The germline CDR1 and CDR2 sequences are WNHNN and SYGVQD (reference sequence). CDR3 region: CASSDPGLAGDEQFF. In nucleotides, the CDR3 is TGCGCCAGCAGTGATCCGGGACTAGCGGGAGATGAGCAGTTCTTC.

The CDR3 region is CASSGESHITHPTDTQYF. In DNA form, the CDR3 reads TGTGCCAGCAGCGGAGAAAGCCACATTACACACCCTACAGATACGCAGTATTTT. The V call is TRBV14, the J call TRBJ2-3; D unclear. V lost 5 bases and J 3 bases, leaving 24 bases between the germline ends. The length of the CDR3 is 18 residues. Germline V lookup: CDR1 SGHDN, CDR2 FVKESK.

The CDR3 bases are TGCGCCAGCAGCCCCGGGACACAGACAAACTACGAGCAGTACTTC. Amino acids: CASSPGTQTNYEQYF. The rearrangement links TRBV4-1 to TRBJ2-7; a weak D match, TRBD1 (6 bases). This CDR3 has 15 amino acids. V gave up 4 bases and J gave up 3 bases, with 16 bases separating them. Germline V lookup: CDR1 MGHRA, CDR2 YSYEKL.

This chain links TRBV4-1 with TRBJ1-3; D is ambiguous. CDR1 and CDR2 from the germline V gene are MGHRA and YSYEKL. The CDR3 runs 15 residues. V dropped 5 bases and J dropped 0 bases, with 11 bases sitting between them. DNA for the CDR3: TGCGCCAGCAGCGCCGGGGTGTACTCTGGAAACACCATATATTTT. Protein product: CASSAGVYSGNTIYF.

This chain joins TRBV28 and TRBJ2-5; a weak D match, TRBD2 (5 bases). Germline V gives CDR1 MDHEN, CDR2 SYDVKM. Between the trimmed V and J ends, which lost 4 bases and 1 base, there was a span of 19 bases. CDR3 length equals 17 residues. The CDR3 DNA reads as TGTGCCAGCAGTTCACCTAGGTCGGGGAAAGTCCAAGAGACCCAGTACTTC. The encoded protein is CASSSPRSGKVQETQYF.

This rearrangement joins TRBV28 to TRBJ2-7, with 7 bases aligning to TRBD1. This CDR3 is 16 amino acids long. The junction had 14 bases not matched to a gene; V was cut back by 5 bases and J by 4 bases. Germline assignment: CDR1 MDHEN and CDR2 SYDVKM. The CDR3 DNA reads as TGTGCCAGCAGTATAAACCAGGACAGGTCTGGTTACGAGCAGTACTTC. Translation: CASSINQDRSGYEQYF.

V and J are TRBV19 and TRBJ1-1; D unresolved. There are 15 residues in the CDR3. The germline V gene has CDR1 LNHDA and CDR2 SQIVND (reference sequence). Trimming removed 2 bases at V and 6 bases at J, with 16 bases between. This CDR3 is CASSISLGPGSEAFF. In DNA form, the CDR3 reads TGTGCCAGTAGTATATCCCTCGGACCCGGATCTGAAGCTTTCTTT.

This clone was found a few times. This chain connects TRBV13 to TRBJ2-2; 7 bases line up with TRBD1. This CDR3 region has 14 residues. Germline assignment: CDR1 PRHDT and CDR2 FYEKMQ (reference sequence). After removal of 5 bases from V and 6 bases from J, the junction contained 6 bases not matched to a gene. Here the CDR3 DNA reads TGTGCCAGCAGCCAAGGACAGGCAGCCGGGGAGCTGTTTTTT. Translating it yields CASSQGQAAGELFF. Drawing the rest from reference TRBV13 and TRBJ2-2, the complete variable domain is AAGVIQSPRHLIKEKRETATLKCYPIPRHDTVYWYQQGPGQDPQFLISFYEKMQSDKGSIPDRFSAQQFSDYHSELNMSSLELGDSALYFCASSQGQAAGELFFGEGSRLTVL.

V and J are TRBV27 and TRBJ2-3; D gene ambiguous. The germline V gene has CDR1 MNHEY and CDR2 SMNVEV (reference sequence). V was trimmed by 6 bases and J by 6 bases, leaving 13 bases between them. The CDR3 is 13 residues long. The CDR3 region has the DNA TGTGCCAGCAGCCCCCTCAACTCCGATACGCAGTATTTT. Translation gives CASSPLNSDTQYF.

This sequence joins TRBV27 and TRBJ2-1; D unresolved. CDR3 size: 13 residues. Germline assignment: CDR1 MNHEY and CDR2 SMNVEV (reference sequence). Trimming pared 0 bases from V and 7 bases from J, leaving 7 bases between. CDR3 protein: CASSLSSENEQFF. In DNA, the CDR3 is TGTGCCAGCAGTTTATCATCGGAAAATGAGCAGTTCTTC.

This chain links TRBV29-1 with TRBJ2-5, with 11 bases identical to TRBD2. This CDR3 has 15 amino acids. CDR1 is SQVTM and CDR2 is ANQGSEA in the germline V gene. The V gene end was trimmed by 7 bases and the J gene end by 3 bases; junction bases not matched to a gene: 10. CDR3 coding DNA: TGCAGCGCACTATTAGCGGGAGGGCCTGAAGAGACCCAGTACTTC. Encoded protein: CSALLAGGPEETQYF.

The V call is TRBV15, the J call TRBJ2-7; D might be TRBD2 (5 bases). Trimming removed 4 bases at V and 0 bases at J, with 10 bases between. The CDR3 contains 14 residues. Germline V lookup: CDR1 LNHNV, CDR2 YYDKDF (reference sequence). The CDR3 here is CATSIGLASYEQYF. CDR3 in DNA: TGTGCCACCAGCATCGGGCTAGCCTCCTACGAGCAGTACTTC.

The chain employs TRBV27 and TRBJ2-7; D is possibly TRBD2 (5 bases). V gave up 8 bases and J gave up 5 bases, with 19 bases separating them. Germline CDR1 and CDR2: MNHEY and SMNVEV (reference sequence). This CDR3 is 14 amino acids long. The CDR3 region is CASRSSGISDEQYF. The CDR3 region has the DNA TGTGCCAGCCGAAGCAGCGGAATTTCGGACGAGCAGTACTTC.

V and J are TRBV27 and TRBJ2-7, with 7 bases lining up with TRBD1. After removal of 5 bases from V and 5 bases from J, the junction contained 9 bases not matched to a gene. This CDR3 region has 14 residues. CDR1 is MNHEY, CDR2 SMNVEV, per germline (reference sequence). The CDR3 sequence: CASSLRDSWNEQYF. CDR3 nucleotide sequence: TGTGCCAGCAGTCTCCGGGACAGCTGGAACGAGCAGTACTTC.

J is TRBJ2-2 and V is TRBV5-6; 9 positions match TRBD2. Germline V gives CDR1 SGHDT, CDR2 YYEEEE. This CDR3 comprises 14 residues. Unmatched junction bases numbered 3, after V lost 3 bases and J lost 6 bases. This chain's CDR3 is CASSSGTSPGELFF. The CDR3 DNA reads TGTGCCAGCAGCTCCGGGACTAGCCCCGGGGAGCTGTTTTTT.

J is TRBJ2-2 and V is TRBV10-3; TRBD2 matches at 11 bases. Trimming took 4 bases from V and 3 from J; bases not matched to a gene: 7. CDR1 ENHRY and CDR2 SYGVKD come from the germline V gene. The CDR3 is 17 residues long. CDR3 loop: CAISVGSGRAYTGELFF. In DNA form, the CDR3 reads TGTGCCATCAGTGTCGGTAGCGGGAGGGCCTACACCGGGGAGCTGTTTTTT.

J is TRBJ2-1 and V is TRBV5-4, with D possibly TRBD2 on 5 matching bases. Germline V gives CDR1 SGHNT, CDR2 YYREEE (reference sequence). The CDR3 is 16 residues long. Trimming stripped 4 bases from V and 0 bases from J, with 14 bases between. The CDR3 DNA reads as TGTGCCAGCAGCCAAGAGTCGGGGAGCTCCTACAATGAGCAGTTCTTC. Translation gives CASSQESGSSYNEQFF.

The chain carries TRBV29-1 and TRBJ2-1, with D maybe TRBD2 (8 bases). Germline CDR1 reads SQVTM; CDR2 reads ANQGSEA. V lost 7 bases to trimming and J lost 6 bases, with 34 bases between them. This CDR3 is 19 amino acids long. In DNA, the CDR3 is TGCAGCGCTCCCCTTGTGTTCCCCGGGACAGCGGGAGAGACCAATGAGCAGTTCTTC. The encoded protein is CSAPLVFPGTAGETNEQFF.

V usage is TRBV28 and J usage is TRBJ2-7; D could derive from TRBD1 or TRBD2 (6 bases each). Germline V CDR1 and CDR2: MDHEN, SYDVKM. The germline V and J ends were trimmed by 3 bases and 3 bases, with 9 bases remaining between them. The CDR3 extends over 13 amino acids. The CDR3 bases are TGTGCCAGCAGTTTTGGGGGGCACTACGAGCAGTACTTC. Translation: CASSFGGHYEQYF. The entire variable domain, with the rest obtained from reference TRBV28 and TRBJ2-7, is as follows: DVKVTQSSRYLVKRTGEKVFLECVQDMDHENMFWYRQDPGLGLRLIYFSYDVKMKEKGDIPEGYSVSREKKERFSLILESASTNQTSMYLCASSFGGHYEQYFGPGTRLTVT.

The chain recombines TRBV29-1 with TRBJ2-1; 16 nucleotides agree with TRBD2. In germline, CDR1 is SQVTM, CDR2 ANQGSEA. V lost 7 bases to trimming and J lost 11 bases; unmatched junction nucleotides: 8. The CDR3 runs 14 residues. CDR3: CSAAGTSGRGKQFF. CDR3 in DNA: TGCAGCGCCGCCGGGACTAGCGGGAGGGGCAAGCAGTTCTTC.

The chain combines TRBV27 with TRBJ2-2; 8 bases agree with TRBD2. CDR1 is MNHEY, CDR2 SMNVEV, per germline (reference sequence). V was pared by 7 bases and J by 7 bases, with 8 bases of the junction left unmatched. This CDR3 region has 14 residues. CDR3: CASTLQAGGGELFF. CDR3 in DNA: TGTGCCAGCACCCTGCAGGCGGGAGGCGGGGAGCTGTTTTTT.

CDR3 region: CASSTLAGEGEQFF. The CDR3 DNA reads TGTGCCAGCAGTACACTAGCGGGAGAGGGTGAGCAGTTCTTC. V and J are TRBV25-1 and TRBJ2-1; TRBD2 aligns across 11 bases. V shed 5 bases and J 9 bases; nucleotides not matched to a gene: 6. Germline V CDR1 and CDR2: MGHDK, SYGVNS. This CDR3 comprises 14 residues.